What follows describes a single TCR beta chain. Its specificity is not known. Compared with germline, one end of the junction differs, possibly owing to a read error. The source material, roughly 18-30 mg of unsorted bulk tissue, was used to co-extract RNA and DNA. Patients underwent surgical resection for primary liver carcinoma. The source of the sample is a study of tumor-infiltrating lymphocytes in primary liver carcinoma. At the level of the study: Sample yields of productive TCRbeta reads, ranging from roughly 3.5 to 8 million, were similar across tissue types. Study observations and caveats: Top-250-clone fractions were significantly higher in tumors than in blood (p = 0.039). It was tumor-adjacent and tumor-blood pairs that overlapped less than tumor region pairs did.

Priming with a constant-region primer yielded TCR beta cDNA from around 540 ng total RNA. What produced the TCR beta libraries was three nested multiplex PCR rounds using slightly modified ARM-PCR. Primers for the first two PCR rounds were TRBV1-TRBV30 forward primers and a C-beta reverse primer (about 9 cycles per round). From the multiplex PCR reads, TCRdb called clonotypes with MiXCR, one entry per CDR3 protein. The table records approximately 92,000 distinct CDR3 sequences, just over 65% of them present only once. CDR1 is SGHAT, CDR2 FQDESV, per germline (reference sequence). The CDR3 has 13 residues.

V and J are TRBV11-1 and TRBJ2-3; D perhaps matches TRBD2 (5 bases). The sequenced sample was tumor-adjacent normal liver tissue. This TCR came from a middle-aged man with primary liver carcinoma and hepatitis B virus infection. The CDR3 region is CAISGLIRDTQYF. The DNA of the CDR3 is TGTGCCATCAGCGGACTTATAAGGGATACGCAGTATTTT.